One and the same sample provided the 16 T cell receptor beta chains below, sequenced in a study of patients and donors after allogeneic stem cell transplantation. TCRdb used MiXCR to reprocess the RT-PCR reads, holding one entry per CDR3 protein. The sample consists of approximately 88,000 distinct CDR3 sequences, 5% of them appearing once. Input material: blood, either unsorted or a sorted T cell fraction (not recorded which). These TCRs come from a human donor who was either an allogeneic HSCT recipient or a stem cell or donor lymphocyte infusion donor (not recorded which). It is not recorded whose cells these are; they may come from a transplant donor.

The sample holds many counts of this clonotype. V gene TRBV19 combines with J gene TRBJ1-2; a possible D gene is TRBD1 (5 bases). Germline V gene data show CDR1 as LNHDA and CDR2 as SQIVND (reference sequence). CDR3 size: 14 residues. The germline V and J ends were trimmed by 5 bases and 0 bases, with 10 bases remaining between them. CDR3 nucleotides: TGTGCCAGTAGTCCCCTGGGGGCTAACTATGGCTACACCTTC. Amino acids: CASSPLGANYGYTF.

This clonotype was counted ten times or more. This sequence joins TRBV7-9 and TRBJ2-7; D is ambiguous. The CDR3 contains 13 residues. V was cut by 3 bases and J by 1 base, with 7 bases left in between. CDR1 SEHNR and CDR2 FQNEAQ come from the germline V gene (reference sequence). This chain's CDR3 is CASSFGSSYEQYF. CDR3 in DNA: TGTGCCAGCAGCTTCGGGTCGTCCTACGAGCAGTACTTC.

This clonotype came up many times. This chain connects TRBV30 to TRBJ2-7; the D gene is possibly TRBD2 (6 bases). The V end was cut by 8 bases, the J end by 2 bases, with 13 bases between. Germline loops: CDR1 GTSNPN, CDR2 SVGIG (reference sequence). This CDR3 spans 12 amino acids. This CDR3 is CAGGTLTYEQYF. The DNA of the CDR3 is TGTGCCGGCGGGACCCTAACCTACGAGCAGTACTTC.

About this clonotype: Being one base from a much bigger clone, this may be a read error. The rearrangement joins TRBV20-1 to TRBJ2-4, with 8 bases fitting TRBD1. The germline V gene has CDR1 DFQATT and CDR2 SNEGSKA (reference sequence). J gave up 6 bases and V 6 bases, and 10 bases lay outside the gene matches. The CDR3 loop spans 14 amino acids. CDR3 DNA sequence: TGCAGTGCCTTTGAATTCAGGGGGCGAAACATTCAGTACTTC. Translated: CSAFEFRGRNIQYF.

In its sample, this clonotype was seen many times. The chain couples TRBV12-3 or TRBV12-4 to TRBJ1-3, with unresolved D. V was trimmed by 3 bases and J by 8 bases, leaving 8 bases between them. This CDR3 comprises 12 residues. The CDR3 region is CASSLKRYTIYF. CDR3 DNA: TGTGCCAGCAGTTTGAAGAGATACACCATATATTTT.

CDR3 loop: CASSRTFHEQYF. The DNA of the CDR3 is TGCGCCAGCAGCCGGACATTCCACGAGCAGTACTTC. This sequence joins TRBV5-1 and TRBJ2-7; tentatively, D is TRBD1 (5 bases). The CDR3 runs to 12 residues. Germline V gene sequence: CDR1 SGHRS, CDR2 YFSETQ. Trimming removed 4 bases at V and 5 bases at J, with 10 bases between.

This clonotype appeared many times. The gene calls are TRBV4-2 and TRBJ2-5, with TRBD2 identical over 8 bases. The CDR3 has 16 amino acids. V was clipped by 2 bases and J by 5 bases; unmatched bases: 10. Germline CDR1 reads LGHNA; CDR2 reads YNFKEQ. The CDR3 DNA reads as TGTGCCAGCAGCCAATTCGTAAGCGGGAGCGGGGAGACCCAGTACTTC. It codes for CASSQFVSGSGETQYF.

This clonotype was found many times. V and J are TRBV20-1 and TRBJ2-5; D not certain. The CDR3 totals 15 residues. The germline gives CDR1 DFQATT, CDR2 SNEGSKA (reference sequence). Trimming removed 0 bases at V and 1 base at J, with 12 bases between. The CDR3 reads CSARDYTNPQETQYF. The CDR3 DNA follows: TGCAGTGCTAGAGATTACACAAACCCCCAAGAGACCCAGTACTTC.

The sample holds many counts of this clonotype. The rearrangement uses TRBV5-1 and TRBJ1-6; D is possibly TRBD1 (6 bases). The CDR3 has 16 residues. V was trimmed by 0 bases and J by 7 bases, leaving 14 bases between them. CDR1 is SGHRS and CDR2 is YFSETQ in the germline V gene. CDR3 loop: CASSLAGGAENSPLHF. In DNA, the CDR3 is TGCGCCAGCAGCTTGGCCGGGGGCGCGGAGAATTCACCCCTCCACTTT.

This clonotype was counted ten times or more. The chain employs TRBV28 and TRBJ2-7, with no clear D. CDR3 length: 15 amino acids. Germline V gene data show CDR1 as MDHEN and CDR2 as SYDVKM. With 6 bases removed from V and 0 bases from J, the gap between germline ends came to 15 bases. The chain's CDR3 is CASSQPPSSSYEQYF. DNA of the CDR3: TGTGCCAGCAGCCAACCTCCAAGTAGCTCCTACGAGCAGTACTTC.

This clonotype appeared many times. The rearrangement uses TRBV11-1 and TRBJ2-2; 9 bases agree with TRBD2. V lost 3 bases to trimming and J lost 11 bases; unmatched junction nucleotides: 22. CDR3 length: 19 amino acids. Germline assignment: CDR1 SGHAT and CDR2 FQDESV (reference sequence). Here the CDR3 reads CASSFYYLLGGLATVELFF. Written as DNA, the CDR3 is TGTGCCAGCAGCTTTTATTATCTGCTCGGGGGACTAGCTACCGTTGAGCTGTTTTTT. The entire variable domain, with the rest obtained from reference TRBV11-1 and TRBJ2-2, is as follows: EAEVAQSPRYKITEKSQAVAFWCDPISGHATLYWYRQILGQGPELLVQFQDESVVDDSQLPKDRFSAERLKGVDSTLKIQPAELGDSAMYLCASSFYYLLGGLATVELFFGEGSRLTVL.

This clonotype showed up just a few times. The gene calls are TRBV27 and TRBJ1-5; D gene ambiguous. Per the germline V gene, CDR1 is MNHEY and CDR2 is SMNVEV (reference sequence). The CDR3 spans 16 residues. V lost 6 bases to trimming and J lost 0 bases, with 15 bases between them. Here the CDR3 DNA reads TGTGCCAGCAGGCCGGCAGGAACCATTAGCAATCAGCCCCAGCATTTT. Its translation is CASRPAGTISNQPQHF.

This clonotype was found many times. V usage is TRBV20-1 and J usage is TRBJ2-7; D is ambiguous. The CDR3 spans 12 residues. The ends were cut back, 3 bases at V and 6 bases at J, with 12 bases in the middle. Germline CDR1 is DFQATT and CDR2 is SNEGSKA (reference sequence). The CDR3 reads CSASLVLGEQYF. The CDR3 bases are TGCAGTGCTAGTCTGGTCCTCGGCGAGCAGTACTTC.

This clonotype came up many times. V and J are TRBV29-1 and TRBJ1-3, with D possibly TRBD1 on 6 matching bases. Trimming shortened V by 5 bases and J by 0 bases, and 17 bases separated the two germline ends. Germline CDR1 SQVTM, CDR2 ANQGSEA. The CDR3 consists of 16 residues. Written as DNA, the CDR3 is TGCAGCGTTTCAATTCTGTCAGGGGACTCTGGAAACACCATATATTTT. Encoded protein: CSVSILSGDSGNTIYF.

This clonotype was recorded at least ten times. V is TRBV20-1 and J is TRBJ2-1; possible D gene TRBD2, 6 bases. This CDR3 comprises 15 residues. V lost 0 bases and J 8 bases, leaving 17 bases between the germline ends. Looked up from germline, CDR1 is DFQATT and CDR2 is SNEGSKA (reference sequence). In nucleotides, the CDR3 is TGCAGTGCTAGAGATGTAATAGCGGCGGTAGATGAGCAGTTCTTC. Its protein product is CSARDVIAAVDEQFF.

This clonotype occurred many times. The chain is built from TRBV9 and TRBJ2-1, with D possibly being TRBD1 or TRBD2 (5 bases each). The CDR3 runs 15 residues. Germline lookup yields CDR1 SGDLS and CDR2 YYNGEE. V was cut by 3 bases and J by 7 bases, with 17 bases left in between. CDR3 residues: CASSANRDPGNEQFF. The DNA for the CDR3 is TGTGCCAGCAGCGCAAATCGGGACCCTGGGAATGAGCAGTTCTTC.